The source of this T cell receptor (beta chain) is a study of early stage breast cancer tumors. V was trimmed by 4 bases and J by 7 bases, leaving 18 bases between them. The CDR3 runs 15 residues. Germline CDR1 reads SGHNT; CDR2 reads YYREEE (reference sequence). Sequenced by immunoSEQ multiplex PCR; TCRdb stores in-frame clones only, minus some. Of over 4,500 clones detected, 61% appear once; the ten largest clones hold roughly 18%. This clone turned up a few times. This receptor was identified in a person between 50 and 60 years old with breast cancer. This sequence joins TRBV5-4 and TRBJ2-1, with a weak D call TRBD1 (7 bases). Specimen: breast tumor tissue. Here the CDR3 reads CASSRKGQAGNEQFF. In DNA form, the CDR3 reads TGTGCCAGCAGCCGGAAAGGACAGGCGGGGAATGAGCAGTTCTTC.